This paragraph covers one TCR beta chain sequence. These data originate in a study of blood T cell repertoires in COVID-19. At the level of the study: Acute and convalescent COVID-19 specimens originated in the United States, Italy and Spain. Nucleic acid was either cDNA or gDNA, and it came from T cells, B-cell-depleted T cells, or PBMCs.

This CDR3 spans 14 amino acids. The germline V gene encodes CDR1 SGHNT and CDR2 YYREEE (reference sequence). V was cut by 4 bases and J by 4 bases, with 15 bases left in between. The cohort comprised adults aged 18 to 89 years residing in under 25 US areas. Authors' methods: The authors estimated nucleated cell counts from reference gene primer amplification. Profiling relied on immunoSEQ multiplex PCR, and the TCRdb table lists in-frame clones only, not all of them. V and J calls and clone size come straight from that table; D and trimming were deduced from the DNA. Among roughly 240,000 clones listed, approximately 85% were seen once.

Material: PBMCs or T cells enriched from blood (not recorded which). This receptor was taken from a woman aged 50 to 60 with acute COVID-19. The genes are TRBV5-4 and TRBJ2-7; D is possibly TRBD2 (5 bases). CDR3 DNA: TGTGCCAGCAGCCCCGGTGGGGAGTCATACGAGCAGTACTTC. Translating it yields CASSPGGESYEQYF.